The T cell receptor (beta chain) under discussion was sequenced for a study of T cells after yellow fever vaccination. Regarding the study as a whole: The study noted that FACS-sorted repertoires could contain abundant clonotypes contaminating from the bulk population.

TCRdb re-derived calls from the 5' RACE reads in MiXCR, one entry per CDR3 protein. The sample has under 700,000 distinct CDR3 sequences, about a sixth seen once. On this clonotype itself: Its cognate antigen is unknown. Compared with germline, one end of the junction differs, possibly owing to a read error.

Germline CDR1 and CDR2: SGHRS and YFSETQ. The CDR3 runs to 14 residues. This sequence originates from a man aged 18 to 29 who received the YFV17D yellow fever vaccine. The V and J genes are TRBV5-1 and TRBJ2-7; maybe TRBD1 (6 bases). The starting material was PBMCs, obtained roughly 5 days after the first yellow fever vaccination. CDR3 region: CTSSLEQGGYEQYF. For the CDR3, the DNA is TGCACCAGCAGCTTGGAACAGGGTGGATACGAGCAGTACTTC.